This T cell receptor (beta chain) was recovered during a study of T cells in localized non-small cell lung cancer. TCRdb keeps only in-frame clones here, not all; method: immunoSEQ multiplex PCR. Found here are tens of thousands of clones, about nine tenths of them singletons; the top ten hold around 14%. For this clone: Its antigen is unidentified.

This CDR3 is 17 amino acids long. Trimming pared 6 bases from V and 0 bases from J, leaving 18 bases between. Germline V gives CDR1 SEHNR, CDR2 FQNEAQ (reference sequence). Study-level points and caveats: The study linked higher blood T cell density to longer overall survival. Heterogeneity remains possible because sequencing was limited to only one tumor region. In adjacent lung appeared a median around 54 of the top 100 tumor clones. Exceeding tumor, uninvolved adjacent lung had the highest T cell clonality.

The sequence derives from a man aged 35 to 69 with stage I squamous cell lung carcinoma. This specimen was peripheral blood, taken before any cancer treatment. The chain has TRBV7-9 and TRBJ1-3, with D perhaps TRBD1 (5 bases). The CDR3 loop reads CASSSRQGEGSGNTIYF. CDR3 sequence (DNA): TGTGCCAGCAGTTCCCGGCAGGGAGAAGGCTCTGGAAACACCATATATTTT. Complete variable domain (other parts from reference TRBV7-9 and TRBJ1-3): DTGVSQNPRHKITKRGQNVTFRCDPISEHNRLYWYRQTLGQGPEFLTYFQNEAQLEKSRLLSDRFSAERPKGSFSTLEIQRTEQGDSAMYLCASSSRQGEGSGNTIYFGEGSWLTVV.